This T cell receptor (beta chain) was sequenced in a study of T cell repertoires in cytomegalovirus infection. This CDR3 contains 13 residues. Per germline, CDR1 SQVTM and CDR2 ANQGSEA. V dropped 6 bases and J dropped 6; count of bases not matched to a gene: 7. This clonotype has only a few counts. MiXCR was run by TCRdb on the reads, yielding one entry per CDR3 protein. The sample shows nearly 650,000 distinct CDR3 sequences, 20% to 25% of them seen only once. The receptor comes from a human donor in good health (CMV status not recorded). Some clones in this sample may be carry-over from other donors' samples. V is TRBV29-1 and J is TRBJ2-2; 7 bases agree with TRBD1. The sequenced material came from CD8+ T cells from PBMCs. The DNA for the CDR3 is TGCAGCGTCGAAACAGGGGCTCCCGGGGAGCTGTTTTTT. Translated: CSVETGAPGELFF.